This T cell receptor beta chain was obtained from a study of cytomegalovirus exposure and HLA in healthy donors. Study-level results: Researchers reported in a later analysis that a missense DCLRE1C variant was tied to TCR beta V- and J-gene trimming.

The germline V gene has CDR1 SEHNR and CDR2 FQNEAQ (reference sequence). V shed 5 bases and J shed 8 bases, with 29 bases lying between them. The CDR3 sequence is 18 residues long. On this clone itself: Its antigen remains unidentified.

In the PCR, 60 Vbeta and 13 Jbeta primers were used. The method was immunoSEQ multiplex PCR; TCRdb's version includes in-frame clones alone and lacks a portion of them. The data hold about 140,000 clones, with about 75% observed a single time. This receptor was identified in a man in his forties in good health and CMV-seronegative. V and J are TRBV7-9 and TRBJ2-3, with a possible D match to TRBD2 (5 bases). The material sequenced was PBMCs. The CDR3 nucleotides read TGTGCCAGCAGCCCCGGAGGCTATATTCCCCCCTGGGAAGGTACGCAGTATTTT. Encoded protein: CASSPGGYIPPWEGTQYF.